Below are 20 T cell receptor beta chains sequenced from a single sample in a study of a mutant IDH1 vaccine in newly diagnosed glioma. The table came from immunoSEQ multiplex PCR; TCRdb's copy has only in-frame clones and leaves some out. This table holds some 67,000 clones, around 80% found once. Time point in this sample: baseline, week 1 (first vaccination visit). Treatment: pre-vaccination baseline after standard-of-care therapy. Sequenced here: peripheral blood mononuclear cells (PBMCs), sampled from a glioma patient treated with radiotherapy, temozolomide or both. The receptors here all came from a woman younger than 30 with glioma. Some clones in this sample may be carry-over from other donors' samples.

V usage is TRBV20-1 and J usage is TRBJ2-1; D gene unclear. This CDR3 contains 11 residues. V lost 4 bases and J 8 bases, leaving 9 bases between the germline ends. Germline loops: CDR1 DFQATT, CDR2 SNEGSKA (reference sequence). CDR3 in amino acids: CSAIPEHEQFF. As DNA, the CDR3 is TGCAGTGCTATCCCGGAACATGAGCAGTTCTTC.

V and J are TRBV6-1 and TRBJ1-3, with D unclear. Germline V gene sequence: CDR1 MNHNS, CDR2 SASEGT. CDR3 size: 18 residues. The V end was cut by 0 bases, the J end by 1 base, with 16 bases between. Here the CDR3 DNA reads TGTGCCAGCAGTGAAGCGCTTCTGACCGCTGTTTCTGGAAACACCATATATTTT. Translating gives CASSEALLTAVSGNTIYF.

The chain employs TRBV30 and TRBJ2-4, with D uncertain. Germline V CDR1 and CDR2: GTSNPN, SVGIG (reference sequence). Trimming cost V 5 bases and J 4 bases, with 12 bases left between them. The CDR3 spans 13 residues. The CDR3 region has the DNA TGTGCCTGGTTGAACGAGATTAAAAACATTCAGTACTTC. Translating it yields CAWLNEIKNIQYF.

This rearrangement joins TRBV5-6 to TRBJ1-1; D uncertain. Looked up from germline, CDR1 is SGHDT and CDR2 is YYEEEE. The CDR3 contains 14 residues. V was trimmed by 4 bases and J by 1 base, leaving 11 bases between them. The CDR3 nucleotides read TGTGCCAGCAGCGCCGACACGGAGAACACTGAAGCTTTCTTT. It yields the protein CASSADTENTEAFF.

This clone was picked up one time. The chain recombines TRBV9 with TRBJ1-4; 8 bases align to TRBD1. CDR3 length: 15 amino acids. V lost 4 bases, J lost 5 bases, and 7 bases stayed unmatched. Germline V CDR1 and CDR2: SGDLS, YYNGEE. Written as DNA, the CDR3 is TGTGCCAGCAGCCTTCGGACAGGGAGAAATGAAAAACTGTTTTTT. This translates into CASSLRTGRNEKLFF.

This chain links TRBV5-4 with TRBJ2-7; 10 bases line up with TRBD2. CDR3 length: 14 amino acids. Germline V gene sequence: CDR1 SGHNT, CDR2 YYREEE (reference sequence). V trimming: 2 bases; J trimming: 4 bases; junction bases outside the gene matches: 3. The chain's CDR3 is CASSFDSGGYEQYF. The CDR3 coding sequence is TGTGCCAGCAGCTTTGATAGCGGGGGGTACGAGCAGTACTTC.

The chain employs TRBV6-5 and TRBJ1-4; 7 bases are a match to TRBD1. The CDR3 covers 14 residues. Germline CDR1 reads MNHEY; CDR2 reads SVGAGI. J was trimmed by 8 bases and V by 0 bases; bases with no gene match: 3. The CDR3 loop reads CASSYSGGKEKLFF. As DNA, the CDR3 is TGTGCCAGCAGTTACTCAGGGGGCAAAGAAAAACTGTTTTTT.

V usage is TRBV11-3 and J usage is TRBJ1-1; no clear D gene. The CDR3 sequence is 13 residues long. V lost 1 base and J 5 bases, leaving 8 bases between the germline ends. The germline V gene has CDR1 SGHNT and CDR2 YENEEA. The CDR3 region has the DNA TGTGCCAGCAGCTTAGCCGGACGTACTGAAGCTTTCTTT. It translates to CASSLAGRTEAFF.

The genes are TRBV27 and TRBJ1-1; the D gene is possibly TRBD1 (5 bases). Trimming cost V 2 bases and J 3 bases, with 19 bases left between them. The V gene's germline CDR1 is MNHEY and CDR2 SMNVEV (reference sequence). This CDR3 spans 17 amino acids. CDR3 sequence reads: CASSLHRDLSRDTEAFF. Written as DNA, the CDR3 is TGTGCCAGCAGTTTACATCGGGACCTTTCTCGGGACACTGAAGCTTTCTTT.

The rearrangement joins TRBV4-3 to TRBJ2-5; no clear D gene. Per germline, CDR1 LGHNA and CDR2 YSLEER. The germline V and J ends were trimmed by 1 base and 1 base, with 13 bases remaining between them. CDR3 size: 16 residues. CDR3 residues: CASSQAVSSSQETQYF. The CDR3 DNA reads TGCGCCAGCAGCCAAGCGGTCAGCTCCTCCCAAGAGACCCAGTACTTC.

This chain joins TRBV27 and TRBJ1-5; 8 bases line up with TRBD1. The length of the CDR3 is 16 residues. V lost 5 bases, J lost 0 bases, and 6 bases stayed unmatched. CDR1 is MNHEY, CDR2 SMNVEV, per germline (reference sequence). The CDR3 sequence: CASSDRGGYSNQPQHF. The CDR3 coding sequence is TGTGCCAGCAGTGACAGGGGTGGTTATAGCAATCAGCCCCAGCATTTT.

The count of this clone is one. The rearrangement joins TRBV6-5 to TRBJ1-1, with D possibly matching TRBD1 (6 bases). The CDR3 is 13 residues long. The germline V and J ends were trimmed by 9 bases and 4 bases, with 15 bases remaining between them. Germline CDR1 and CDR2: MNHEY and SVGAGI. CDR3 in DNA: TGTGCCAGTCTTAGGGGGTCTTCCACTGAAGCTTTCTTT. Translated, it gives CASLRGSSTEAFF.

The gene calls are TRBV25-1 and TRBJ1-4; unclear D gene. Germline V gives CDR1 MGHDK, CDR2 SYGVNS. This CDR3 contains 14 residues. The V and J ends lost 1 base and 8 bases respectively, with 11 bases between them. CDR3 sequence: CASSEWGRKEKLFF. The CDR3 DNA is TGTGCCAGCAGTGAATGGGGTAGGAAAGAAAAACTGTTTTTT.

This chain joins TRBV30 and TRBJ1-3; D gene unclear. Trimming stripped 3 bases from V and 0 bases from J, with 12 bases between. CDR3 length equals 15 residues. The germline gives CDR1 GTSNPN, CDR2 SVGIG (reference sequence). The chain's CDR3 is CAWRGSPASGNTIYF. CDR3 sequence (DNA): TGTGCCTGGAGGGGATCCCCCGCCTCTGGAAACACCATATATTTT.

Details on this clone: Germline and junction disagree at one end, which may indicate a read error. The chain links TRBV5-4 to TRBJ2-1; 10 bases line up with TRBD1. The germline gives CDR1 SGHNT, CDR2 YYREEE (reference sequence). The CDR3 extends over 15 amino acids. CDR3 sequence: CASSLTGGSNNEQFF. The CDR3 nucleotides read TGTGCCAGCAGCCTGACAGGGGGCTCCAACAATGAGCAGTTCTTC.

The chain recombines TRBV7-6 with TRBJ1-1; D is undetermined. From germline, CDR1 is SGHVS and CDR2 FNYEAQ. V was shortened by 0 bases and J by 0 bases, with 5 bases between the two germline ends. This CDR3 region has 14 residues. For the CDR3, the DNA is TGTGCCAGCAGCTTAGCTAACATGAACACTGAAGCTTTCTTT. Amino acid sequence: CASSLANMNTEAFF.

CDR3 loop: CASSPRTGESTEAFF. DNA for the CDR3: TGTGCCAGCAGCCCTCGGACAGGGGAAAGCACTGAAGCTTTCTTT. V gene TRBV2 combines with J gene TRBJ1-1; 9 bases agree with TRBD1. The CDR3 has 15 amino acids. Germline-derived CDR1 and CDR2 are SNHLY and FYNNEI. Trimming removed 6 bases from V and 4 bases from J; junction bases left unmatched: 9. Together with reference TRBV2 and TRBJ1-1, the CDR3 gives the full variable domain: EPEVTQTPSHQVTQMGQEVILRCVPISNHLYFYWYRQILGQKVEFLVSFYNNEISEKSEIFDDQFSVERPDGSNFTLKIRSTKLEDSAMYFCASSPRTGESTEAFFGQGTRLTVV.

This clone has only one observation. The CDR3 nucleotides read TGTGCCAGCAGCTTAAGGGGACAGGGGTGGAACACCTTC. This translates into CASSLRGQGWNTF. V usage is TRBV7-2 and J usage is TRBJ1-2; 10 positions match TRBD1. CDR1 and CDR2 from the germline V gene are SGHTA and FQGNSA. The length of the CDR3 is 13 residues. V lost 2 bases and J lost 12; bases outside the gene matches: 6.

This sequence joins TRBV5-1 and TRBJ2-7; D uncertain. CDR1 is SGHRS, CDR2 YFSETQ, per germline. The length of the CDR3 is 13 residues. The ends were cut back, 0 bases at V and 5 bases at J, with 9 bases in the middle. CDR3 nucleotides: TGCGCCAGCAGCTTGGCCGCCCGCGACGAGCAGTACTTC. Protein: CASSLAARDEQYF.

This chain joins TRBV11-3 and TRBJ2-5; 10 bases agree with TRBD1. The CDR3 is made up of 16 amino acids. The germline gives CDR1 SGHNT, CDR2 YENEEA. Germline trimming cut 3 bases from V and 2 bases from J; bases unmatched to any gene: 6. As DNA, the CDR3 is TGTGCCAGCAGCTTCCCTCGGACAGGGGGGCAAGAGACCCAGTACTTC. This sequence encodes CASSFPRTGGQETQYF.